These T cell receptor beta chains were read from a single sample in a study of read filtering for tumor transcriptome and immune sequencing. TCRdb re-called the reads with MiXCR, one entry per CDR3 protein. The sample lists 50,000 or so distinct CDR3 sequences, roughly a fifth occurring once. What was sequenced was a population of CD138-negative cells sorted from bone marrow. These TCRs come from a donor aged 40 or older with multiple myeloma. The CDR3 runs from the conserved cysteine through the conserved F or W. The order of the fields is clone size, V gene, J gene, D gene, CDR3 protein, CDR3 DNA. The D gene is left open where the match is weak. The size of a clone is reported for some rows only, either as once, few or many, or as a class for expanded clones.

NA	TRBV2	TRBJ1-5	NA	CASSEGVSGNQPQHF	TGTGCCAGCAGTGAAGGGGTGTCAGGAAATCAGCCCCAGCATTTT
NA	TRBV7-3	TRBJ2-1	TRBD2	CASSLMGLSGGQTYNEQFF	TGTGCCAGCAGCTTGATGGGACTATCGGGAGGTCAGACCTACAATGAGCAGTTCTTC
many	TRBV29-1	TRBJ2-3	TRBD2	CSVDGTSGATDTQYF	TGCAGCGTTGACGGGACTAGCGGAGCCACAGATACGCAATATTTT
many	TRBV18	TRBJ2-5	NA	CASSPPSLRETQYF	TGTGCCAGCTCACCACCGAGTCTGCGGGAGACCCAGTACTTC
medium-sized	TRBV12-3/TRBV12-4	TRBJ1-1	NA	CASTWAAYTEAFF	TGTGCCAGCACCTGGGCGGCGTACACTGAAGCTTTCTTT
NA	TRBV7-2	TRBJ1-1	NA	CASSLVTMNTEAFF	TGTGCCAGCAGCTTAGTGACAATGAACACTGAAGCTTTCTTT
NA	TRBV4-3	TRBJ2-3	TRBD2	CASSGTSGSTDTQYF	TGCGCCAGCAGCGGGACTAGCGGGAGCACAGATACGCAGTATTTT
many	TRBV12-5	TRBJ1-4	TRBD1	CASGSGTGNEKLFF	TGTGCTAGTGGTTCCGGGACAGGGAATGAAAAACTGTTTTTT
few	TRBV20-1	TRBJ2-7	NA	CSVRRYNEQYF	TGCAGTGTTAGGAGATACAACGAGCAGTACTTC
many	TRBV6-2/TRBV6-3	TRBJ2-3	NA	CASSARADTQYF	TGTGCCAGCTCCGCGAGGGCAGATACGCAGTATTTT